This TCR beta chain is from a study of T cell repertoires in cytomegalovirus infection. TCRdb re-analysed the reads in MiXCR, keeping a single row per CDR3 protein. The repertoire has roughly 500,000 distinct CDR3 sequences, 40% to 50% of them found once; the top ten carry about 41%. This clonotype occurred many times. Its antigen remains unidentified. The sample consisted of cultured PBMCs, taken from culture after CMV antigen stimulation. The receptor comes from a human donor in good health (CMV status not recorded). Some clones in this sample may be carry-over from other donors' samples.

CDR3 protein: CASSGGGTDTQYF. CDR3 sequence (DNA): TGTGCCAGCAGTGGCGGGGGCACAGATACGCAGTATTTT. V is TRBV2 and J is TRBJ2-3; D perhaps matches TRBD2 (6 bases). V was clipped by 4 bases and J by 1 base, with 6 bases between them. The CDR3 has 13 amino acids. Germline CDR1 SNHLY, CDR2 FYNNEI.